This is a list of T cell receptor beta chains from one sample in a study of shared clonotypes between healthy human individuals. Some clones are missing from TCRdb's copy, which holds only in-frame ones; the method was immunoSEQ multiplex PCR. Seen here are fewer than 1 million clones, roughly 96% observed once, and the top ten hold roughly 0.23%. Sequenced sample: naive CD8+ T cells sorted from blood. The receptors were sampled from a man aged 25 to 40 in good health. The conserved cysteine and the conserved F or W are not part of the CDR3 here. D genes are given only for firm matches.

CDR3 length	V gene	J gene	D gene	CDR3 protein
13	TRBV9	TRBJ1-4	-	ASSVTGATNEKLF
13	TRBV23-1	TRBJ2-1	TRBD1	AILTGTSSYNEQF
13	TRBV27	TRBJ1-4	-	ASRAMWGPNEKLF
14	TRBV10-1	TRBJ2-3	-	ASSESPGNEVDTQY
14	TRBV5-1	TRBJ2-5	TRBD2	ASSLGSREGMETQY
12	TRBV6-5	TRBJ1-2	-	ASSAHEQFYGYT
10	TRBV27	TRBJ1-1	TRBD1	ASKQGDTEAF
12	TRBV9	TRBJ2-3	TRBD2	ASGTSGISDTQY
12	TRBV7-6	TRBJ2-5	-	ASSLDGRGETQY
11	TRBV6-5	TRBJ2-7	-	ASHVGPNYEQY
16	TRBV27	TRBJ2-7	TRBD2	ASSLRIPGLAGYYEQY
12	TRBV10-3	TRBJ2-7	-	AISDPGLYYEQY
10	TRBV7-9	-	-	ASSLAVYEQY
12	TRBV5-6	TRBJ1-5	-	ASSYQGINQPQH
11	TRBV7-9	TRBJ2-7	-	ASSSGVHYEQY
13	TRBV28	TRBJ2-1	-	ASSFSDLRNNEQF
15	TRBV27	TRBJ2-7	TRBD2	ASSLFTSGIATYEQY
13	TRBV19	TRBJ1-1	-	ASSPGRGMNTEAF
13	TRBV5-1	TRBJ2-1	-	ASSLASVGSDEQF
13	TRBV4-3	TRBJ2-7	-	ASSQDRAALYEQY
14	TRBV7-6	TRBJ2-3	TRBD2	ASSPTGTTNTDTQY
14	TRBV5-4	TRBJ2-3	-	ASSLAVTPSTDTQY
10	TRBV28	TRBJ2-1	-	ASSQPYNEQF
15	TRBV4-3	TRBJ1-2	TRBD1	ASSQDPRDRFTDGYT
13	TRBV15	TRBJ2-7	-	ATSRDSGGTYEQY
12	TRBV5-5	TRBJ2-7	TRBD1	ASSLRTGGYEQY
11	TRBV9	TRBJ2-7	-	ASTSRRTIEQY
13	TRBV11-2	TRBJ1-1	-	ASSEGVGLNTEAF
11	TRBV2	TRBJ1-5	-	ASRLRGRQPQH
19	TRBV6-1	TRBJ1-5	-	ASSEIVDHPLTQHSNQPQH